These 22 T cell receptor beta chains share one sample of origin, sequenced in a study of blood T cell repertoires in COVID-19. This table comes from immunoSEQ multiplex PCR, and its TCRdb copy is limited to in-frame clones, with some not included. Of about 78,000 clones listed, roughly 84% were seen once; the top ten hold roughly 3%. The material sequenced was peripheral blood. Receptor source: a man in his 70s with active or convalescent COVID-19.

The chain combines TRBV23-1 with TRBJ1-4; D remains ambiguous. TRBV23-1 is marked as an open reading frame, function uncertain. The CDR3 is 17 amino acids. V was trimmed by 3 bases and J by 3 bases, leaving 17 bases between them. The CDR3 nucleotides read TGCGCCAGCAGTCATCTAATAGCGTTTTTGGCTAATGAAAAACTGTTTTTT. It specifies CASSHLIAFLANEKLFF.

The V and J genes are TRBV5-1 and TRBJ2-3; the match to TRBD1 covers 9 bases. Germline-derived CDR1 and CDR2 are SGHRS and YFSETQ. V shed 4 bases and J 1 base; nucleotides not matched to a gene: 7. This CDR3 has 16 amino acids. The CDR3 reads CASSLEDRGGTDTQYF. The CDR3 DNA is TGCGCCAGCAGCCTGGAGGACAGGGGAGGCACAGATACGCAGTATTTT.

The chain recombines TRBV7-2 with TRBJ2-7, with 14 positions matching TRBD2. Germline V CDR1 and CDR2: SGHTA, FQGNSA. The V gene end was trimmed by 5 bases and the J gene end by 3 bases; junction bases not matched to a gene: 3. CDR3 size: 15 residues. The CDR3 is CASSLGTSGGYEQYF. The CDR3 bases are TGTGCCAGCAGCCTTGGGACTAGCGGGGGCTACGAGCAGTACTTC.

The chain carries TRBV30 and TRBJ2-7; 7 bases map to TRBD1. The CDR3 sequence is 12 residues long. V lost 7 bases, J lost 3 bases, and 6 bases stayed unmatched. CDR1 GTSNPN and CDR2 SVGIG come from the germline V gene (reference sequence). The CDR3 region is CASRGQLYEQYF. CDR3 nucleotide sequence: TGTGCCTCGAGGGGACAGCTCTACGAGCAGTACTTC.

The chain is built from TRBV10-3 and TRBJ2-2; D remains ambiguous. Germline CDR1 reads ENHRY; CDR2 reads SYGVKD. Trimming stripped 2 bases from V and 7 bases from J, with 11 bases between. This CDR3 contains 14 residues. In DNA form, the CDR3 reads TGTGCCATCAGTGAGCCCACTAACGGCGGGGAGCTGTTTTTT. This codes for CAISEPTNGGELFF.

The chain is built from TRBV5-1 and TRBJ2-7, with TRBD1 matching over 11 bases. CDR3 length: 14 residues. From germline, CDR1 is SGHRS and CDR2 YFSETQ. J lost 5 bases, V lost 4 bases, and 5 bases had no gene match. The CDR3 bases are TGCGCCAGCAGCGCGGGACAGGGGGGCAACGAGCAGTACTTC. It yields the protein CASSAGQGGNEQYF.

This rearrangement joins TRBV7-9 to TRBJ2-1, with 7 bases lining up with TRBD2. V was clipped by 1 base and J by 10 bases; unmatched bases: 13. In germline, CDR1 is SEHNR, CDR2 FQNEAQ (reference sequence). The CDR3 length is 16 residues. CDR3 DNA: TGTGCCAGCAGCTTAGGGCTAGCGGATCCGATTGAGGAGCAGTTCTTC. Encoded protein: CASSLGLADPIEEQFF. Together with reference TRBV7-9 and TRBJ2-1, the CDR3 gives the full variable domain: DTGVSQNPRHKITKRGQNVTFRCDPISEHNRLYWYRQTLGQGPEFLTYFQNEAQLEKSRLLSDRFSAERPKGSFSTLEIQRTEQGDSAMYLCASSLGLADPIEEQFFGPGTRLTVL.

The gene calls are TRBV21-1 and TRBJ1-2; the listed D gene, TRBD1, was not tested against the DNA. TRBV21-1 is deemed a pseudogene. The CDR3 sequence is 17 residues long. CDR3 loop: CASSKNINRGANYGYTF. CDR3 DNA sequence: TGTGCCAGCAGCAAAAATATCAACAGGGGCGCAAACTATGGCTACACCTTC.

This sequence joins TRBV19 and TRBJ1-4; tentative D call: TRBD1 (6 bases). The CDR3 is 14 residues long. Trimming took 3 bases from V and 7 from J, leaving 12 bases between them. The V gene's germline CDR1 is LNHDA and CDR2 SQIVND (reference sequence). The CDR3 DNA sequence: TGTGCCAGTAGTATCGAACAGGGCGGTGAAAAACTGTTTTTT. This sequence encodes CASSIEQGGEKLFF.

In its sample, this clone was seen once. The same CDR3 is also encoded by other DNA sequences in this sample. The chain links TRBV5-1 to TRBJ1-5; 11 positions match TRBD1. This CDR3 region has 15 residues. The J segment lost 4 bases and the V segment lost 5 bases, leaving 5 bases of the junction unmatched. Germline V CDR1 and CDR2: SGHRS, YFSETQ. Written as DNA, the CDR3 is TGCGCCAGCAGTTCCGGGACAGGGGGAAATCAGCCCCAGCATTTT. It translates to CASSSGTGGNQPQHF.

This chain joins TRBV13 and TRBJ2-3, with a possible D match to TRBD2 (5 bases). Germline V gene data show CDR1 as PRHDT and CDR2 as FYEKMQ (reference sequence). The CDR3 spans 13 residues. The ends were cut back, 0 bases at V and 6 bases at J, with 7 bases in the middle. The CDR3 spells CASSLGGSDTQYF. The CDR3 coding sequence is TGTGCCAGCAGCTTAGGGGGGAGTGATACGCAGTATTTT.

This clone was picked up a small number of times. V usage is TRBV19 and J usage is TRBJ2-5, with D possibly TRBD2 on 6 matching bases. V shed 7 bases and J shed 5 bases, with 26 bases lying between them. Germline lookup yields CDR1 LNHDA and CDR2 SQIVND (reference sequence). This CDR3 spans 17 amino acids. The CDR3 is CASNPKSEGTRRETQYF. Here the CDR3 DNA reads TGTGCCAGTAATCCTAAGTCGGAGGGAACCAGGAGGGAGACCCAGTACTTC. The variable domain in full, completed from reference TRBV19 and TRBJ2-5, reads DGGITQSPKYLFRKEGQNVTLSCEQNLNHDAMYWYRQDPGQGLRLIYYSQIVNDFQKGDIAEGYSVSREKKESFPLTVTSAQKNPTAFYLCASNPKSEGTRRETQYFGPGTRLLVL.

The J gene is TRBJ2-5, the V gene TRBV7-9; no clear D gene. In germline, CDR1 is SEHNR, CDR2 FQNEAQ (reference sequence). V was cut by 4 bases and J by 7 bases, with 7 bases left in between. This CDR3 has 11 residues. The CDR3 DNA reads as TGTGCCAGCAGCTCAAGAGGGACCCAGTACTTC. This gives the protein CASSSRGTQYF.

The chain recombines TRBV28 with TRBJ2-5; D call uncertain. Germline V gene sequence: CDR1 MDHEN, CDR2 SYDVKM. Trimming pared 3 bases from V and 3 bases from J, leaving 8 bases between. The CDR3 contains 13 residues. The DNA of the CDR3 is TGTGCCAGCAGTTTGTTCCAGGAAGAGACCCAGTACTTC. Its translation: CASSLFQEETQYF.

This sequence joins TRBV20-1 and TRBJ1-2; weak D call: TRBD1 (5 bases). This CDR3 spans 11 amino acids. The ends were cut back, 3 bases at V and 8 bases at J, with 10 bases in the middle. Germline assignment: CDR1 DFQATT and CDR2 SNEGSKA (reference sequence). In nucleotides, the CDR3 is TGCAGTGCTAGGGGGCAGATGGGCTACACCTTC. This codes for CSARGQMGYTF.

In its sample, this clone was seen a few times. The chain combines TRBV30 with TRBJ1-1; D is unresolved. The CDR3 runs 13 residues. Germline lookup yields CDR1 GTSNPN and CDR2 SVGIG (reference sequence). Trimming removed 3 bases from V and 2 bases from J, with 10 bases in between. The CDR3 spells CAWSLQSNTEAFF. DNA of the CDR3: TGTGCCTGGAGCTTACAGAGTAACACTGAAGCTTTCTTT.

V is TRBV19 and J is TRBJ2-7; 9 nucleotides match TRBD1. Trimming cost V 5 bases and J 0 bases; bases outside gene matches: 8. The CDR3 consists of 16 residues. Germline-derived CDR1 and CDR2 are LNHDA and SQIVND (reference sequence). CDR3 bases: TGTGCCAGTAGTGCTGAACCGGGACAGGGCTCCTACGAGCAGTACTTC. This translates into CASSAEPGQGSYEQYF.

This clone was found once. The rearrangement uses TRBV3-1 (or the pseudogene TRBV3-2) and TRBJ1-2; D is undetermined. Germline V gene lookup returns CDR1 LGHDT and CDR2 YNNKEL (reference sequence). Trimming pared 3 bases from V and 3 bases from J, leaving 11 bases between. The CDR3 is made up of 14 amino acids. In nucleotides, the CDR3 is TGTGCCAGCAGCCAGGTACCGGGAGACTATGGCTACACCTTC. Translated, it gives CASSQVPGDYGYTF.

This clone has more than one count but fewer than ten. The V gene is TRBV7-9, the J gene TRBJ1-4; possible D gene TRBD1, 6 bases. Trimming removed 5 bases at V and 5 bases at J, with 12 bases between. From germline, CDR1 is SEHNR and CDR2 FQNEAQ (reference sequence). CDR3 length: 14 amino acids. CDR3 sequence reads: CASSSHTGNEKLFF. The CDR3 bases are TGTGCCAGCAGCAGCCATACAGGGAATGAAAAACTGTTTTTT.

This clone was recorded a few times. In nucleotides, the CDR3 is TGCGCCAGCAGCTTGACAGGGGGCAATACTGAAGCTTTCTTT. This codes for CASSLTGGNTEAFF. The V and J genes are TRBV5-1 and TRBJ1-1, with 9 bases matching TRBD1. This CDR3 is built from 14 residues. J was trimmed by 5 bases and V by 1 base; bases with no gene match: 3. The germline V gene encodes CDR1 SGHRS and CDR2 YFSETQ.

The chain employs TRBV29-1 and TRBJ2-7; 8 bases align to TRBD2. V lost 3 bases, J lost 0 bases, and 10 bases stayed unmatched. This CDR3 region has 16 residues. Germline-derived CDR1 and CDR2 are SQVTM and ANQGSEA. As DNA, the CDR3 is TGCAGCGTTGAGGGGGCTAGCGGGCGCTCCTCCTACGAGCAGTACTTC. Translated, it gives CSVEGASGRSSYEQYF.

V and J are TRBV6-5 and TRBJ1-4; D call uncertain. This CDR3 contains 14 residues. Trimming removed 6 bases from V and 2 bases from J, with 10 bases in between. Looked up from germline, CDR1 is MNHEY and CDR2 is SVGAGI. The chain's CDR3 is CASSYSRTNEKLFF. The CDR3, as DNA: TGTGCCAGCAGCTACAGCAGGACTAATGAAAAACTGTTTTTT.